These 26 T cell receptor beta chains were sequenced from one sample in a study of T cells in Graves' hyperthyroidism and ophthalmopathy. The TCR beta CDR3 regions underwent amplification using RNA transcripts as the source. Primed by the HTBI set, a first-round RT-PCR was run on the TCR CDR3. One entry per CDR3 protein, called by TCRdb with MiXCR from the multiplex PCR reads. The sample gives 350,000 or so distinct CDR3 sequences, approximately 17% of which show up once; 34% is in the top ten. Specimen: blood. These receptors were taken from a woman in her thirties with Graves' hyperthyroidism that later progressed to Graves' ophthalmopathy.

Many counts were recorded for this clonotype. The rearrangement joins TRBV27 to TRBJ2-1; TRBD1 matches at 7 bases. Per germline, CDR1 MNHEY and CDR2 SMNVEV (reference sequence). Trimming took 0 bases from V and 8 from J; bases not matched to a gene: 4. This CDR3 is built from 14 residues. The CDR3 DNA follows: TGTGCCAGCAGTTTATCCAGCGACAGGGATGAGCAGTTCTTC. Translating it yields CASSLSSDRDEQFF.

This chain links TRBV25-1 with TRBJ2-2; D is undetermined. This CDR3 spans 13 amino acids. The ends were cut back, 1 base at V and 7 bases at J, with 7 bases in the middle. Germline values: CDR1 MGHDK, CDR2 SYGVNS. The CDR3 coding sequence is TGTGCCAGCAGTGAATGGGTTGACGGGGAGCTGTTTTTT. This codes for CASSEWVDGELFF.

In regard to this clonotype: This likely comes from a read error, as the CDR3 has no conserved phenylalanine or tryptophan at its end. The chain employs TRBV27 and TRBJ1-6; 8 bases are a match to TRBD1. The CDR3 consists of 17 residues. Germline V lookup: CDR1 MNHEY, CDR2 SMNVEV (reference sequence). After removal of 2 bases from V and 10 bases from J, the junction contained 13 bases not matched to a gene. CDR3 amino acids: CASSLRGKTGGFSPLHS. CDR3 in DNA: TGTGCCAGCAGTTTACGAGGGAAAACAGGGGGTTTCTCACCCCTCCACTCT.

Concerning this clonotype itself: The junction and the germline gene differ at one end; a read error may be behind it. The chain employs TRBV2 and TRBJ1-1, with 7 bases aligning to TRBD1. CDR1 SNHLY and CDR2 FYNNEI come from the germline V gene. CDR3 length: 16 amino acids. The CDR3 DNA reads TGTGCCAGCCGGCCGGGAGGGGGCGTATCGGACACTGAAGTTTCCTTT. Encoded protein: CASRPGGGVSDTEVSF. Using reference TRBV2 and TRBJ1-1 for the parts outside the CDR3, the full variable domain is EPEVTQTPSHQVTQMGQEVILRCVPISNHLYFYWYRQILGQKVEFLVSFYNNEISEKSEIFDDQFSVERPDGSNFTLKIRSTKLEDSAMYFCASRPGGGVSDTEVSFGQGTRLTVV.

Many counts were recorded for this clonotype. The chain is built from TRBV12-3 or TRBV12-4 and TRBJ1-2; unclear D gene. Trimming pared 3 bases from V and 8 bases from J, leaving 7 bases between. This CDR3 region has 11 residues. The CDR3 is CASSLMGGYTF. DNA of the CDR3: TGTGCCAGCAGTTTGATGGGAGGCTACACCTTC.

With regard to this clonotype: A much larger clone lies a single base off, so this may be a read error. The chain combines TRBV6-1 with TRBJ2-6; D not certain. Trimming removed 0 bases from V and 0 bases from J, with 15 bases in between. CDR3 length equals 19 residues. Germline values: CDR1 MNHNS, CDR2 SASEGT. CDR3 sequence reads: CASSEAHFLNSSGANVLTF. Written as DNA, the CDR3 is TGTGCCAGCAGTGAAGCGCATTTTCTCAATTCCTCTGGGGCCAACGTCCTGACTTTC.

The CDR3 nucleotides read TGCAGTGCTAGAGATCCCAGGGGGCGCGACACCGGGGAGCTGTTTTTT. The encoded protein is CSARDPRGRDTGELFF. The chain has TRBV20-1 and TRBJ2-2; TRBD1 aligns across 8 bases. This CDR3 has 16 residues. Germline V gene sequence: CDR1 DFQATT, CDR2 SNEGSKA (reference sequence). V dropped 0 bases and J dropped 3; count of bases not matched to a gene: 6.

This clonotype has ten or more counts. The chain recombines TRBV7-9 with TRBJ2-5; 10 bases line up with TRBD1. The junction had 3 bases not matched to a gene; V was cut back by 5 bases and J by 3 bases. This CDR3 has 14 amino acids. Germline V lookup: CDR1 SEHNR, CDR2 FQNEAQ (reference sequence). The CDR3 DNA follows: TGTGCCAGCAGCCCTGGGACAGGGGAAGAGACCCAGTACTTC. As protein: CASSPGTGEETQYF. Drawing the rest from reference TRBV7-9 and TRBJ2-5, the complete variable domain is DTGVSQNPRHKITKRGQNVTFRCDPISEHNRLYWYRQTLGQGPEFLTYFQNEAQLEKSRLLSDRFSAERPKGSFSTLEIQRTEQGDSAMYLCASSPGTGEETQYFGPGTRLLVL.

This clonotype was seen only a few times. The rearrangement joins TRBV5-1 to TRBJ1-2; 9 bases fit TRBD1. Losses at the gene ends were 0 bases for V and 4 bases for J; bases not matched to a gene: 7. Germline CDR1 reads SGHRS; CDR2 reads YFSETQ. The CDR3 covers 16 residues. The chain's CDR3 is CASSLGLTGGTYGYTF. CDR3 DNA: TGCGCCAGCAGCTTGGGACTGACAGGGGGAACCTATGGCTACACCTTC.

This clonotype was found a few times. J is TRBJ2-7 and V is TRBV5-6; 7 nucleotides agree with TRBD1. CDR1 is SGHDT and CDR2 is YYEEEE in the germline V gene. The CDR3 covers 14 residues. V trimming: 3 bases; J trimming: 1 base; junction bases outside the gene matches: 4. This CDR3 reads CASSYLDRSYEQYF. The CDR3 nucleotides are TGTGCCAGCAGCTATTTGGACAGGTCCTACGAGCAGTACTTC.

J is TRBJ1-5 and V is TRBV19; no clear D gene. The CDR3 has 14 amino acids. Trimming removed 1 base at V and 0 bases at J, with 4 bases between. Germline V lookup: CDR1 LNHDA, CDR2 SQIVND (reference sequence). This CDR3 reads CASSIVYSNQPQHF. Here the CDR3 DNA reads TGTGCCAGTAGTATAGTATATAGCAATCAGCCCCAGCATTTT.

The table lists this clonotype with a few counts. The chain is built from TRBV7-9 and TRBJ1-2; D possibly corresponds to TRBD1 (5 bases). Per the germline V gene, CDR1 is SEHNR and CDR2 is FQNEAQ (reference sequence). CDR3 length: 15 amino acids. The germline V and J ends were trimmed by 3 bases and 0 bases, with 11 bases remaining between them. CDR3 coding DNA: TGTGCCAGCAGCTTGGTTGGGACCGCTAACTATGGCTACACCTTC. Translation: CASSLVGTANYGYTF.

This clonotype was seen repeatedly, ten times or more. The CDR3 region is CASSVMRTDTQYF. The CDR3 DNA is TGTGCCAGCAGTGTTATGAGAACAGATACGCAGTATTTT. V gene TRBV2 combines with J gene TRBJ2-3, with no clear D. Between the trimmed V and J ends, which lost 4 bases and 3 bases, there was a span of 8 bases. CDR3 length equals 13 residues. In germline, CDR1 is SNHLY, CDR2 FYNNEI.

This clonotype occurred many times. V gene TRBV11-2 combines with J gene TRBJ1-6; TRBD1 is a possible D gene (5 bases). Germline assignment: CDR1 SGHAT and CDR2 FQNNGV. Trimming pared 2 bases from V and 7 bases from J, leaving 12 bases between. There are 15 residues in the CDR3. The CDR3 here is CASSLNGGPNSPLHF. CDR3 nucleotides: TGTGCCAGCAGCTTAAACGGGGGACCAAATTCACCCCTCCACTTT.

The V gene is TRBV7-9, the J gene TRBJ2-7; the match to TRBD1 covers 9 bases. The CDR3 extends over 16 amino acids. J was trimmed by 4 bases and V by 0 bases; bases with no gene match: 7. The germline CDR1 and CDR2 sequences are SEHNR and FQNEAQ (reference sequence). The CDR3 loop reads CASSLAWTGAWYEQYF. DNA of the CDR3: TGTGCCAGCAGCTTAGCTTGGACAGGGGCGTGGTACGAGCAGTACTTC.

This clonotype was detected many times. This chain uses TRBV11-2 with TRBJ1-1; D remains ambiguous. Per germline, CDR1 SGHAT and CDR2 FQNNGV. The CDR3 extends over 13 amino acids. V lost 6 bases and J lost 1, with 9 bases in between. The chain's CDR3 is CASSTQPNTEAFF. DNA of the CDR3: TGTGCCAGCAGTACTCAGCCGAACACTGAAGCTTTCTTT.

This clonotype appeared many times. The chain employs TRBV30 and TRBJ2-7, with D possibly matching TRBD1 (5 bases). V gave up 0 bases and J gave up 6 bases, with 9 bases separating them. This CDR3 has 12 residues. Germline V gene sequence: CDR1 GTSNPN, CDR2 SVGIG (reference sequence). DNA of the CDR3: TGTGCCTGGAGTGTTGGGGCTAGCGAGCAGTACTTC. This sequence encodes CAWSVGASEQYF.

The rearrangement uses TRBV30 and TRBJ2-1; D not resolved. Germline CDR1 GTSNPN, CDR2 SVGIG (reference sequence). V was shortened by 0 bases and J by 4 bases, with 4 bases between the two germline ends. The CDR3 covers 12 residues. The chain's CDR3 is CAWSVGYNEQFF. The CDR3 nucleotides read TGTGCCTGGAGTGTAGGGTACAATGAGCAGTTCTTC.

This sequence joins TRBV4-1 and TRBJ2-1; D is perhaps TRBD1 (6 bases). V was clipped by 6 bases and J by 3 bases, with 18 bases between them. This CDR3 is built from 16 residues. Germline V gene data show CDR1 as MGHRA and CDR2 as YSYEKL. CDR3 region: CASSPVTGSGYNEQFF. The CDR3 DNA reads as TGCGCCAGCAGTCCAGTCACAGGGTCAGGCTACAATGAGCAGTTCTTC.

In this sample, this clonotype turned up a few times. The J gene is TRBJ1-1, the V gene TRBV6-1; 10 nucleotides line up with TRBD1. J was trimmed by 4 bases and V by 6 bases; bases with no gene match: 8. The CDR3 is 15 amino acids. Germline V gene lookup returns CDR1 MNHNS and CDR2 SASEGT. CDR3 coding DNA: TGTGCCAGCAGCCAGACAGGGGGCGGTGTCACTGAAGCTTTCTTT. It yields the protein CASSQTGGGVTEAFF.

This clonotype has a count of ten or more. The rearrangement links TRBV3-1 to TRBJ2-5; D remains ambiguous. Germline CDR1 and CDR2: LGHDT and YNNKEL (reference sequence). V gave up 1 base and J gave up 1 base, with 4 bases separating them. This CDR3 has 13 residues. The CDR3 region is CASSQGFQETQYF. CDR3 in DNA: TGTGCCAGCAGCCAAGGATTCCAAGAGACCCAGTACTTC.

The J gene is TRBJ2-7, the V gene TRBV20-1; 9 bases map to TRBD2. The CDR3 runs 18 residues. The V gene's germline CDR1 is DFQATT and CDR2 SNEGSKA (reference sequence). V lost 0 bases and J lost 1; bases outside the gene matches: 13. The CDR3 loop is CSARDVGGSGGLSYEQYF. Here the CDR3 DNA reads TGCAGTGCTAGAGATGTCGGGGGGAGCGGGGGGCTTTCCTACGAGCAGTACTTC.

This clonotype was counted ten times or more. The chain combines TRBV20-1 with TRBJ2-7; TRBD2 aligns across 7 bases. Germline V gene data show CDR1 as DFQATT and CDR2 as SNEGSKA (reference sequence). The CDR3 contains 15 residues. V lost 1 base to trimming and J lost 2 bases; unmatched junction nucleotides: 8. CDR3 DNA: TGCAGTGCTAGAGCGGGGGGTAAGGTTGCCTACGAGCAGTACTTC. Protein sequence: CSARAGGKVAYEQYF.

This clonotype was counted a single time. The V gene is TRBV12-3 or TRBV12-4, the J gene TRBJ2-2; possibly TRBD1 or TRBD2 for D (5 bases each). The CDR3 is made up of 14 amino acids. V lost 5 bases, J lost 3 bases, and 10 bases lay in between. The CDR3, as DNA: TGTGCCAGCAGTACCGGGACCTACACCGGGGAGCTGTTTTTT. This translates into CASSTGTYTGELFF.

The rearrangement links TRBV12-3 or TRBV12-4 to TRBJ1-5, with 7 bases fitting TRBD1. J was trimmed by 1 base and V by 5 bases; bases with no gene match: 5. The length of the CDR3 is 15 residues. The CDR3: CASSPRDSSNQPQHF. In DNA, the CDR3 is TGTGCCAGCAGTCCACGGGACAGCAGCAATCAGCCCCAGCATTTT.

The chain uses TRBV4-1 and TRBJ1-3; no reliable D call. Germline loops: CDR1 MGHRA, CDR2 YSYEKL. Trimming shortened V by 2 bases and J by 3 bases, and 11 bases separated the two germline ends. The CDR3 runs to 15 residues. CDR3 nucleotide sequence: TGCGCCAGCAGCCAACTTCAACTGCGTGGAAACACCATATATTTT. Encoded protein: CASSQLQLRGNTIYF.